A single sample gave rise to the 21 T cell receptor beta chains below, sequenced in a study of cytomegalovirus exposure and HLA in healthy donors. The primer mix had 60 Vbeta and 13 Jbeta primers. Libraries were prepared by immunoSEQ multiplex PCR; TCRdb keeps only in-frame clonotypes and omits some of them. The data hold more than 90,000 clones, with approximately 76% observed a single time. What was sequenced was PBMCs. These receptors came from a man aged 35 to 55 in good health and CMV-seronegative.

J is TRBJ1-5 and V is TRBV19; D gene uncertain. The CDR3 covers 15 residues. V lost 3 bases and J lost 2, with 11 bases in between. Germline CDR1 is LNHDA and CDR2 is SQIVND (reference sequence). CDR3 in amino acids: CASSIGRSRNQPQHF. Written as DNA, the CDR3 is TGTGCCAGTAGTATCGGGAGGAGTCGCAATCAGCCCCAGCATTTT.

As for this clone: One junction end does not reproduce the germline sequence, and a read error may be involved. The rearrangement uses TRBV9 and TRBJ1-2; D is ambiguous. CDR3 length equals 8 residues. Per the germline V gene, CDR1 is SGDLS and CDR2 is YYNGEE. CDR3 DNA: TGTGCCAGCAGCCCCGGGGACTTC. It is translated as CASSPGDF.

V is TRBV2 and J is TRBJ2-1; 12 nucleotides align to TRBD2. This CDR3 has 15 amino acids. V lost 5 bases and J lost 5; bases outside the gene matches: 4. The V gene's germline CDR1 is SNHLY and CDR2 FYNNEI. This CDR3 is CASSQRLAGDNEQFF. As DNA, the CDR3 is TGTGCCAGCAGTCAGAGACTAGCGGGGGACAATGAGCAGTTCTTC. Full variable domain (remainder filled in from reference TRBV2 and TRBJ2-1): EPEVTQTPSHQVTQMGQEVILRCVPISNHLYFYWYRQILGQKVEFLVSFYNNEISEKSEIFDDQFSVERPDGSNFTLKIRSTKLEDSAMYFCASSQRLAGDNEQFFGPGTRLTVL.

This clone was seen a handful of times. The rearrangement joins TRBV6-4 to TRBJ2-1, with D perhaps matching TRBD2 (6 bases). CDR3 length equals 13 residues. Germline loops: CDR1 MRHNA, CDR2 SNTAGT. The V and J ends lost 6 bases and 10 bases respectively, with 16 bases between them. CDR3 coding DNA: TGTGCCAGCAGCCCCGGACGGGGGTGGGAGCAGTTCTTC. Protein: CASSPGRGWEQFF.

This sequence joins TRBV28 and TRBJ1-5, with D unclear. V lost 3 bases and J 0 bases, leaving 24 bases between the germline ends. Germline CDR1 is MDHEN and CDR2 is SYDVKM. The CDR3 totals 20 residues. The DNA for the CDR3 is TGTGCCAGCAGTTTCCCCTTGGGGTTTTCGCCCGACTATAGCAATCAGCCCCAGCATTTT. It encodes CASSFPLGFSPDYSNQPQHF.

The CDR3 sequence is CASREDRGRHEQYF. Here the CDR3 DNA reads TGTGCCAGTAGGGAGGACAGGGGGAGGCACGAGCAGTACTTC. The chain couples TRBV19 to TRBJ2-7; 10 bases align to TRBD1. V shed 6 bases, J shed 5 bases, and the junction held 7 bases outside the gene matches. Germline CDR1 reads LNHDA; CDR2 reads SQIVND (reference sequence). The CDR3 runs to 14 residues.

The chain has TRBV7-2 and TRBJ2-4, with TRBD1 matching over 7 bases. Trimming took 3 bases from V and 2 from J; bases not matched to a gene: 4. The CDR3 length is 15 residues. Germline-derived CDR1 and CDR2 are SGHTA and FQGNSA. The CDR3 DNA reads TGTGCCAGCAGCTTCGGGGACAGACCCAAAAACATTCAGTACTTC. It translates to CASSFGDRPKNIQYF.

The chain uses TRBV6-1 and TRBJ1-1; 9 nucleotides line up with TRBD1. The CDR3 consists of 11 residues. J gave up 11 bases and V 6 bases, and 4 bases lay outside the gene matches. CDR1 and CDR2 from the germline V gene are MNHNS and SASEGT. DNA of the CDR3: TGTGCCAGCAGGCGGACAGGGGAGGCTTTCTTT. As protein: CASRRTGEAFF.

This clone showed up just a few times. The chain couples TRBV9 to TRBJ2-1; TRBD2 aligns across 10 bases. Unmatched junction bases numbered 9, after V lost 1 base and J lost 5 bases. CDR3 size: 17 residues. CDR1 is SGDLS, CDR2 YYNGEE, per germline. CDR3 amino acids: CASSVISGGAFDNEQFF. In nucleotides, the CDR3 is TGTGCCAGCAGCGTAATCAGCGGGGGGGCCTTCGACAATGAGCAGTTCTTC.

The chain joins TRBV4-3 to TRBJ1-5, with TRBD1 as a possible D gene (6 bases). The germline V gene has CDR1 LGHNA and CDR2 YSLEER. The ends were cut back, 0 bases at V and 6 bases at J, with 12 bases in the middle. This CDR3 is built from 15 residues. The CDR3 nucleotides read TGCGCCAGCAGCCAAGATCGTACAGGGAGTCAGCCCCAGCATTTT. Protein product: CASSQDRTGSQPQHF.

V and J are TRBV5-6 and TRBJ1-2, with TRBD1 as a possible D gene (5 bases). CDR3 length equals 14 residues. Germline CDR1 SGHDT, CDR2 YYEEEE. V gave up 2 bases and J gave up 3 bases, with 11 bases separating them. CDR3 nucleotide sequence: TGTGCCAGCAGCTTAATGGGGGGTGACTATGGCTACACCTTC. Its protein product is CASSLMGGDYGYTF.

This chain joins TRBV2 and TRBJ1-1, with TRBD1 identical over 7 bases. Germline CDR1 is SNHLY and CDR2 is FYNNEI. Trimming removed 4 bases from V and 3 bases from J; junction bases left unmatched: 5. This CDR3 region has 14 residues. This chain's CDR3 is CASSGRDRYTEAFF. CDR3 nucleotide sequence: TGTGCCAGCAGTGGAAGGGACAGATACACTGAAGCTTTCTTT.

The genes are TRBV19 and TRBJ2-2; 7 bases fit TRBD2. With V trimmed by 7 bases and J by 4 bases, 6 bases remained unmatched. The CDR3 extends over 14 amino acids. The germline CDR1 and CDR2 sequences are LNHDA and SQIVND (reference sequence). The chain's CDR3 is CASNEGEGTGELFF. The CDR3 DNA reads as TGTGCCAGTAATGAAGGGGAGGGCACCGGGGAGCTGTTTTTT.

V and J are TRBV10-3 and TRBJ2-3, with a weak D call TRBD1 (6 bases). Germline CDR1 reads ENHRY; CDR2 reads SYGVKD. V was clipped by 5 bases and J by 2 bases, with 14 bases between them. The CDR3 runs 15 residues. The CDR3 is CAISQGGQNTDTQYF. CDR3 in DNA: TGTGCCATCAGTCAAGGGGGACAAAACACAGATACGCAGTATTTT.

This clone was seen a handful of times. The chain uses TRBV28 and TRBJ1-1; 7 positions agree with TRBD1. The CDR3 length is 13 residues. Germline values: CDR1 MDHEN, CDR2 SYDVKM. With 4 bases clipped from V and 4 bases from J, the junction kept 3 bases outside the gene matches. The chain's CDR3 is CASSSQGTTEAFF. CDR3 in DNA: TGTGCCAGCAGTTCACAGGGGACCACTGAAGCTTTCTTT.

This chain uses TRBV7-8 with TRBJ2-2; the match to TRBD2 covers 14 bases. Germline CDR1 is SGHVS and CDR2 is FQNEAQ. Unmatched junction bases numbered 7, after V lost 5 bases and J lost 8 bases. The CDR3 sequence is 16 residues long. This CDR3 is CASSGRLAGGPGELFF. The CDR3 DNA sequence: TGTGCCAGCAGCGGCAGACTAGCGGGGGGGCCAGGGGAGCTGTTTTTT.

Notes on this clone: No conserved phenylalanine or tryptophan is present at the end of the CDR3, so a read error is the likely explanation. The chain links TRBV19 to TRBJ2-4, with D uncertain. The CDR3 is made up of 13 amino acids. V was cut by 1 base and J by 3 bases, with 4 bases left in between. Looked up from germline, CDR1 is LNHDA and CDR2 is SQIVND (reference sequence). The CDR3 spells CASSIGDKNIQYL. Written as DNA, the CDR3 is TGTGCCAGTAGTATAGGGGACAAAAACATTCAGTACCTC.

Here the CDR3 DNA reads TGTGCCAGCAGCTTGAGGCAGGGAGGCACCGGGGAGCTGTTTTTT. Translation: CASSLRQGGTGELFF. This chain links TRBV11-3 with TRBJ2-2, with a tentative D call TRBD2 (6 bases). The CDR3 contains 15 residues. Germline V gives CDR1 SGHNT, CDR2 YENEEA. V dropped 3 bases and J dropped 4 bases, with 12 bases sitting between them.

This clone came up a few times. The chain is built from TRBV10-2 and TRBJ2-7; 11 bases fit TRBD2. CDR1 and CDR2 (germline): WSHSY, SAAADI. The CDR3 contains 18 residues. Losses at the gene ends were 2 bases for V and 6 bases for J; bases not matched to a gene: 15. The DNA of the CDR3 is TGCGCCAGCAGTGAGCCTCTTACCTCTAGCGGGGGGCCCTCCGAGCAGTACGTC. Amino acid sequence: CASSEPLTSSGGPSEQYV.

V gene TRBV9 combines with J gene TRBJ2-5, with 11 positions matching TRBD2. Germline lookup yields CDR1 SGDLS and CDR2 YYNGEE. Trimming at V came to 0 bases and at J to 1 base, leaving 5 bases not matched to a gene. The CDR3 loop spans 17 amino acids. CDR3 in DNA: TGTGCCAGCAGCGTAGTTCCTAGCGGGGGGCTCCAAGAGACCCAGTACTTC. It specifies CASSVVPSGGLQETQYF.

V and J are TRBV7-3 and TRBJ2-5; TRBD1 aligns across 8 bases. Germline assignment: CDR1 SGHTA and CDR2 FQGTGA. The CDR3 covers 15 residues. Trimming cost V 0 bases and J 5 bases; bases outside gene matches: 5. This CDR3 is CASSLTRGQGETQYF. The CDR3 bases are TGTGCCAGCAGCTTAACCAGGGGGCAGGGGGAGACCCAGTACTTC. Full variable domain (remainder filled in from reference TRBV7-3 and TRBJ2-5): GAGVSQTPSNKVTEKGKYVELRCDPISGHTALYWYRQSLGQGPEFLIYFQGTGAADDSGLPNDRFFAVRPEGSVSTLKIQRTERGDSAVYLCASSLTRGQGETQYFGPGTRLLVL.